This T cell receptor (beta chain) was sequenced in a study of T cell responses to AZD1222 COVID-19 vaccine. TCRdb's table, derived via immunoSEQ multiplex PCR, lists solely in-frame clones and lacks some. The table includes about 120,000 clones, 85% to 95% detected once. V gave up 4 bases and J gave up 2 bases, with 13 bases separating them. Germline V gene lookup returns CDR1 SGHRS and CDR2 YFSETQ. The CDR3 is made up of 15 amino acids. Study-wide results and limits: Baseline testing showed seropositivity in only a handful of AZD1222 recipients. Targets within unmutated variant regions were reportedly found for nearly half of spike-specific TCRs. CD4 TCRs associated with vaccination spanned spike, dominating at 160-218 and 743-854.

Comment on this clone: Its cognate antigen is unknown.

The source was peripheral blood, collected 28 days after the second AZD1222 dose. This TCR came from an adult who received the AZD1222 COVID-19 vaccine. The genes are TRBV5-1 and TRBJ2-1; TRBD2 is a possible D gene (5 bases). The CDR3 DNA reads as TGCGCCAGCAGCCCGGTAGCGCCCCCCTACAATGAGCAGTTCTTC. This translates into CASSPVAPPYNEQFF. Drawing the rest from reference TRBV5-1 and TRBJ2-1, the complete variable domain is KAGVTQTPRYLIKTRGQQVTLSCSPISGHRSVSWYQQTPGQGLQFLFEYFSETQRNKGNFPGRFSGRQFSNSRSEMNVSTLELGDSALYLCASSPVAPPYNEQFFGPGTRLTVL.